Each of the 25 T cell receptor beta chains below was sequenced from the same sample in a study of blood T cell repertoires in COVID-19 (dated by TCRdb to about 2020). The library was generated by the immunoSEQ multiplex PCR assay. Drawn from immuneACCESS, this table holds only the in-frame rearrangements with V and J called that TCRdb kept. Clones are partly lost; checked studies trace under half to an unresolved V gene and leave the rest unexplained. The sample table records a few hundred thousand clones; 85% of these occur just once. The ten largest make up around 3.4% of the sample. Sequenced sample: peripheral blood. The receptor set was obtained from a woman between 18 and 29 years old with acute or convalescent COVID-19.

The gene calls are TRBV5-1 and TRBJ2-3; D ambiguous. Germline V lookup: CDR1 SGHRS, CDR2 YFSETQ. Trimming stripped 0 bases from V and 4 bases from J, with 18 bases between. The length of the CDR3 is 17 residues. CDR3 sequence reads: CASSLVLQKPKADTQYF. DNA of the CDR3: TGCGCCAGCAGCTTGGTACTACAAAAACCGAAGGCAGATACGCAGTATTTT.

This clone was seen at least ten times. This chain links TRBV19 with TRBJ1-1; D may be TRBD1 (5 bases). The V end lost 6 bases, the J end lost 1 base, and 12 bases lay between the germline ends. The CDR3 is 14 residues long. Germline V gives CDR1 LNHDA, CDR2 SQIVND (reference sequence). The CDR3 is CASSILQGNTEAFF. In DNA form, the CDR3 reads TGTGCCAGTAGCATTCTTCAGGGGAACACTGAAGCTTTCTTT.

The rearrangement joins TRBV20-1 to TRBJ2-2; possible D gene TRBD2, 6 bases. CDR1 is DFQATT and CDR2 is SNEGSKA in the germline V gene (reference sequence). V was pared by 3 bases and J by 6 bases, with 8 bases between. The CDR3 length is 12 residues. The CDR3 sequence is CSASWGAGELFF. The CDR3, as DNA: TGCAGTGCTAGTTGGGGGGCCGGGGAGCTGTTTTTT.

A single count supports this clone. The rearrangement joins TRBV2 to TRBJ1-5, with a weak D call TRBD1 (6 bases). CDR1 and CDR2 from the germline V gene are SNHLY and FYNNEI. Deletions cut 7 bases from V and 0 bases from J, with 10 bases between. This CDR3 contains 14 residues. The CDR3, as DNA: TGTGCCAGCAAGGGGGTTTATAGCAATCAGCCCCAGCATTTT. It is translated as CASKGVYSNQPQHF.

To note about this clone: At one end, the junction sequence differs from germline, possibly due to a read error. In nucleotides, the CDR3 is TGTGCCAGCAGTGAAATGTCAGGGGTGAAAACTGAAGCTTTCTTT. This encodes CASSEMSGVKTEAFF. V is TRBV2 and J is TRBJ1-1; perhaps TRBD1 as D (6 bases). The CDR3 sequence is 15 residues long. CDR1 and CDR2 from the germline V gene are SNHLY and FYNNEI.

This chain connects TRBV9 to TRBJ1-2; the D is unclear. Looked up from germline, CDR1 is SGDLS and CDR2 is YYNGEE. The ends were cut back, 0 bases at V and 4 bases at J, with 7 bases in the middle. The CDR3 is 13 residues long. For the CDR3, the DNA is TGTGCCAGCAGCGTAGAAGGAGTCTATGGCTACACCTTC. Its protein is CASSVEGVYGYTF.

This rearrangement joins TRBV3-1 (or the pseudogene TRBV3-2) to TRBJ2-5; D is perhaps TRBD2 (6 bases). V gave up 4 bases and J gave up 5 bases, with 17 bases separating them. Germline V gives CDR1 LGHDT, CDR2 YNNKEL (reference sequence). This CDR3 is 15 amino acids long. As DNA, the CDR3 is TGTGCCAGCAGCCCCGCGGGGTTAGCTGGTGAGACCCAGTACTTC. Protein: CASSPAGLAGETQYF.

CDR3 protein: CASKGPGGPNQPQHF. In DNA form, the CDR3 reads TGTGCCAGTAAAGGCCCAGGGGGTCCCAATCAGCCCCAGCATTTT. The chain combines TRBV6-5 with TRBJ1-5; 7 bases align to TRBD1. From germline, CDR1 is MNHEY and CDR2 SVGAGI. The CDR3 runs to 15 residues. With V trimmed by 9 bases and J by 3 bases, 11 bases remained unmatched.

The chain carries TRBV2 and TRBJ1-1, with 7 positions matching TRBD1. Germline V CDR1 and CDR2: SNHLY, FYNNEI. After removal of 4 bases from V and 3 bases from J, the junction contained 5 bases not matched to a gene. The CDR3 totals 14 residues. DNA of the CDR3: TGTGCCAGCAGTGTAAGGGGGCTGGACACTGAAGCTTTCTTT. Residues: CASSVRGLDTEAFF.

The chain links TRBV6-5 to TRBJ1-6, with D possibly matching TRBD1 (5 bases). The V end lost 3 bases, the J end lost 10 bases, and 10 bases lay between the germline ends. Per germline, CDR1 MNHEY and CDR2 SVGAGI. This CDR3 contains 13 residues. CDR3 amino acids: CASSYQGGSPLHF. CDR3 nucleotides: TGTGCCAGCAGTTATCAGGGCGGCTCACCCCTCCACTTT.

The chain joins TRBV7-9 to TRBJ1-1; 7 bases map to TRBD1. After removal of 5 bases from V and 1 base from J, the junction contained 4 bases not matched to a gene. The CDR3 is 14 residues long. Per the germline V gene, CDR1 is SEHNR and CDR2 is FQNEAQ (reference sequence). The CDR3 DNA reads TGTGCCAGCAGCATAACAGGGGAGAACACTGAAGCTTTCTTT. Translating gives CASSITGENTEAFF.

The CDR3 spells CASSQAMGQGALYEQYF. The CDR3 DNA sequence: TGTGCCAGCAGCCAGGCTATGGGACAGGGGGCACTATACGAGCAGTACTTC. J is TRBJ2-7 and V is TRBV3-1 (or the pseudogene TRBV3-2); TRBD1 aligns across 12 bases. After removal of 3 bases from V and 4 bases from J, the junction contained 10 bases not matched to a gene. The germline V gene encodes CDR1 LGHDT and CDR2 YNNKEL (reference sequence). CDR3 length: 17 residues.

In its sample, this clone was seen a few times. This CDR3 is also generated by other DNA sequences in the sample. V gene TRBV29-1 combines with J gene TRBJ2-5; the match to TRBD1 covers 7 bases. Losses at the gene ends were 3 bases for V and 2 bases for J; bases not matched to a gene: 0. This CDR3 has 12 amino acids. Looked up from germline, CDR1 is SQVTM and CDR2 is ANQGSEA. The CDR3 region is CSVDRGQETQYF. CDR3 sequence (DNA): TGCAGCGTTGACAGGGGGCAAGAGACCCAGTACTTC. Drawing the rest from reference TRBV29-1 and TRBJ2-5, the complete variable domain is SAVISQKPSRDICQRGTSLTIQCQVDSQVTMMFWYRQQPGQSLTLIATANQGSEATYESGFVIDKFPISRPNLTFSTLTVSNMSPEDSSIYLCSVDRGQETQYFGPGTRLLVL.

The table lists this clone with a count of one. The chain is built from TRBV6-5 and TRBJ2-2; 7 bases line up with TRBD2. The CDR3 sequence is 14 residues long. Germline CDR1 reads MNHEY; CDR2 reads SVGAGI. J lost 5 bases, V lost 6 bases, and 6 bases had no gene match. CDR3 sequence: CASRRGGFTGELFF. Here the CDR3 DNA reads TGTGCCAGCAGGCGCGGGGGATTTACCGGGGAGCTGTTTTTT.

There are a few counts of this clone. The rearrangement uses TRBV5-1 and TRBJ1-2, with D perhaps TRBD1 (5 bases). Germline V CDR1 and CDR2: SGHRS, YFSETQ. The length of the CDR3 is 15 residues. V lost 0 bases and J lost 3, with 12 bases in between. CDR3 sequence: CASSLGGSRDYGYTF. CDR3 coding DNA: TGCGCCAGCAGCTTGGGGGGCAGTAGGGACTATGGCTACACCTTC.

J is TRBJ1-1 and V is TRBV18; 7 bases align to TRBD1. V shed 1 base, J shed 1 base, and the junction held 3 bases outside the gene matches. CDR3 size: 15 residues. CDR1 is KGHSH and CDR2 is LQKENI in the germline V gene. The CDR3 DNA follows: TGTGCCAGCTCACCACAGGGGGCAAGGAACACTGAAGCTTTCTTT. It is translated as CASSPQGARNTEAFF.

V and J are TRBV19 and TRBJ1-3; 8 nucleotides agree with TRBD1. CDR1 LNHDA and CDR2 SQIVND come from the germline V gene (reference sequence). V shed 3 bases, J shed 8 bases, and the junction held 12 bases outside the gene matches. The CDR3 is 16 amino acids. In DNA form, the CDR3 reads TGTGCCAGTAGTATTCTTGGGCAGGGGGCACCGGACACCATATATTTT. It encodes CASSILGQGAPDTIYF.

The chain joins TRBV6-5 to TRBJ2-7, with a weak D call TRBD2 (6 bases). CDR3 length: 13 amino acids. The germline V gene has CDR1 MNHEY and CDR2 SVGAGI. V lost 7 bases to trimming and J lost 7 bases, with 17 bases between them. CDR3 region: CASTPGEPWEQYF. As DNA, the CDR3 is TGTGCCAGCACCCCGGGGGAGCCCTGGGAGCAGTACTTC.

Only a few counts were recorded for this clone. This chain joins TRBV28 and TRBJ2-3, with 9 bases fitting TRBD1. CDR3 length equals 15 residues. CDR1 is MDHEN and CDR2 is SYDVKM in the germline V gene. V lost 2 bases to trimming and J lost 4 bases; unmatched junction nucleotides: 4. The CDR3, as DNA: TGTGCCAGCAGTTTAAACAGGGGGCGTTCAGATACGCAGTATTTT. Its protein is CASSLNRGRSDTQYF.

The J gene is TRBJ2-7, the V gene TRBV28; D is perhaps TRBD2 (5 bases). Germline CDR1 and CDR2: MDHEN and SYDVKM. V was shortened by 6 bases and J by 2 bases, with 20 bases between the two germline ends. The CDR3 length is 16 residues. CDR3 in DNA: TGTGCCAGCAGCCAAAAGCCCAGAGGAGGTACCTACGAGCAGTACTTC. It translates to CASSQKPRGGTYEQYF.

The chain couples TRBV28 to TRBJ1-1; D remains ambiguous. With 6 bases removed from V and 4 bases from J, the gap between germline ends came to 12 bases. The CDR3 covers 13 residues. Germline CDR1 reads MDHEN; CDR2 reads SYDVKM. CDR3 protein: CASRPGVVTEAFF. The CDR3 nucleotides read TGTGCCAGCAGGCCCGGTGTCGTCACTGAAGCTTTCTTT. Together with reference TRBV28 and TRBJ1-1, the CDR3 gives the full variable domain: DVKVTQSSRYLVKRTGEKVFLECVQDMDHENMFWYRQDPGLGLRLIYFSYDVKMKEKGDIPEGYSVSREKKERFSLILESASTNQTSMYLCASRPGVVTEAFFGQGTRLTVV.

The gene calls are TRBV9 and TRBJ2-1, with D maybe TRBD2 (5 bases). Germline V lookup: CDR1 SGDLS, CDR2 YYNGEE. Trimming took 2 bases from V and 6 from J, leaving 21 bases between them. This CDR3 is built from 17 residues. The CDR3 nucleotides read TGTGCCAGCAGCGTGTTTGAACGCCCGGAGGCCCCCAATGAGCAGTTCTTC. Translation gives CASSVFERPEAPNEQFF.

The chain carries TRBV2 and TRBJ2-2; TRBD2 agrees at 9 bases. V gave up 7 bases and J gave up 5 bases; unmatched junction bases: 8. The CDR3 length is 15 residues. CDR1 is SNHLY and CDR2 is FYNNEI in the germline V gene. CDR3 sequence reads: CASTGSGGQTGELFF. Here the CDR3 DNA reads TGTGCCAGCACTGGGAGCGGGGGGCAGACCGGGGAGCTGTTTTTT.

This clone was seen just once. The V gene is TRBV28, the J gene TRBJ2-2; 7 bases map to TRBD1. Trimming cost V 6 bases and J 6 bases; bases outside gene matches: 1. Per germline, CDR1 MDHEN and CDR2 SYDVKM. The CDR3 contains 12 residues. The CDR3 is CASSQGAGELFF. The CDR3 nucleotides are TGTGCCAGCAGCCAGGGGGCCGGGGAGCTGTTTTTT. Full variable domain (missing parts from reference TRBV28 and TRBJ2-2): DVKVTQSSRYLVKRTGEKVFLECVQDMDHENMFWYRQDPGLGLRLIYFSYDVKMKEKGDIPEGYSVSREKKERFSLILESASTNQTSMYLCASSQGAGELFFGEGSRLTVL.

The chain recombines TRBV3-1 (or the pseudogene TRBV3-2) with TRBJ1-1; 7 bases align to TRBD1. Germline V lookup: CDR1 LGHDT, CDR2 YNNKEL (reference sequence). This CDR3 has 12 residues. V gave up 3 bases and J gave up 7 bases; unmatched junction bases: 2. The CDR3 here is CASSQTGLEAFF. CDR3 coding DNA: TGTGCCAGCAGCCAGACAGGGCTTGAAGCTTTCTTT.